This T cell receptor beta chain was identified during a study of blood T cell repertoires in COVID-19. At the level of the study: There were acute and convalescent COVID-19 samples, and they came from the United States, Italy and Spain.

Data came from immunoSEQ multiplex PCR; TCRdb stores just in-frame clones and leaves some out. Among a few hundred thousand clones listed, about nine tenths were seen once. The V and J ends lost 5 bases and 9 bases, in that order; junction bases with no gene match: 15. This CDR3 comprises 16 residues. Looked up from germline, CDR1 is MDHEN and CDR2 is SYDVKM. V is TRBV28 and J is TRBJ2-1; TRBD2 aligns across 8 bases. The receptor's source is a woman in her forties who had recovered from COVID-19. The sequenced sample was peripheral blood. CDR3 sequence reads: CASSLVPGLGISEQFF. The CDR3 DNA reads TGTGCCAGCAGTCTCGTACCGGGACTAGGCATCAGTGAGCAGTTCTTC.